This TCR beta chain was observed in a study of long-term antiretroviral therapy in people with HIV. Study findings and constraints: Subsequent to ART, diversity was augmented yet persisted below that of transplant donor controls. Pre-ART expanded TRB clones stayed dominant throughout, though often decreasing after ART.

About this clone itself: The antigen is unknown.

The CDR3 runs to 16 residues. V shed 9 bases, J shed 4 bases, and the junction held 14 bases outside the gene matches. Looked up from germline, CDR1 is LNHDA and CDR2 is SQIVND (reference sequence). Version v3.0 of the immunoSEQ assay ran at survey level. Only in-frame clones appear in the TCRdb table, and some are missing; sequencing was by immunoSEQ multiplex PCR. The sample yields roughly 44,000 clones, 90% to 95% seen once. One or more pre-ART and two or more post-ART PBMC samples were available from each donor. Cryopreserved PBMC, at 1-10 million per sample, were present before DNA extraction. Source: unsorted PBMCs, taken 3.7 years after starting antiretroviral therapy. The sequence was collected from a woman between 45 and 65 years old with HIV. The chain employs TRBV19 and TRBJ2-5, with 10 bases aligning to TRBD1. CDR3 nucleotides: TGTGCCAGCAGGAGATCCGACAGGGGGCTGGTAGAGACCCAGTACTTC. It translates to CASRRSDRGLVETQYF.